This T cell receptor (beta chain) emerged from a study of naive and memory T cell subsets. General observations from the study: A few larger clonotypes appeared in naive repertoires, especially CD8, possibly memory cells re-expressing CD45RA. Naive and memory subsets had different power law exponents for TCR abundance. In CD4 and CD8 cells, diversity dropped from naive through EMRA.

Cells stained for CD3, CD4, CD8, CD45RA and CD27 were sorted into four subsets. The beta constant-region primer was an equimolar mix of two oligonucleotides covering TRBC1 and TRBC2. Ligated cDNA was amplified by four rounds of PCR with nested alpha and beta constant-region primers and SP2. Each CDR3 protein gets one entry after TCRdb re-called the UMI-ligation and nested PCR reads with MiXCR. The sample shows around 100,000 distinct CDR3 sequences, about 14% of them seen only once. This clonotype was detected a few times. Its antigen is not identified. The receptor's source is a human donor in good health. Sequenced input: naive CD8+ T cells from blood.

CDR3 region: CSARPSSYNEQFF. As DNA, the CDR3 is TGCAGTGCTAGACCCAGCTCCTACAATGAGCAGTTCTTC. The rearrangement links TRBV20-1 to TRBJ2-1; D gene uncertain. Germline-derived CDR1 and CDR2 are DFQATT and SNEGSKA (reference sequence). There are 13 residues in the CDR3. V lost 2 bases and J lost 0, with 5 bases in between.